One sample yielded the 16 T cell receptor beta chains listed below, sequenced in a study of cytomegalovirus exposure and HLA in healthy donors. The study ran its PCR with 60 Vbeta and 13 Jbeta primers. Profiled with immunoSEQ multiplex PCR; TCRdb holds only in-frame clones, not every one. The sample contains around 250,000 clones, 85% to 95% of which appear only once. Source material: PBMCs. Every receptor here comes from a girl aged 2-10 years in good health and CMV-seronegative.

This clone was counted a single time. The J gene is TRBJ2-7, the V gene TRBV27; possible D gene TRBD1, 5 bases. Trimming left V 5 bases short and J 3 bases short, with 23 bases between. Germline CDR1 and CDR2: MNHEY and SMNVEV (reference sequence). CDR3 size: 17 residues. The DNA for the CDR3 is TGTGCCAGCAGTCCCAACAACAGGCTATTCAAACTCTACGAGCAGTACTTC. Amino acids: CASSPNNRLFKLYEQYF.

This clone was counted a single time. The genes are TRBV29-1 and TRBJ2-3; 8 bases match TRBD2. Trimming at V came to 4 bases and at J to 2 bases, leaving 8 bases not matched to a gene. Per germline, CDR1 SQVTM and CDR2 ANQGSEA. The CDR3 consists of 15 residues. CDR3 in amino acids: CSVGHSGGITDTQYF. The DNA of the CDR3 is TGCAGCGTTGGCCACAGCGGGGGTATCACAGATACGCAGTATTTT.

This chain links TRBV9 with TRBJ2-5; 8 bases agree with TRBD1. CDR1 and CDR2 from the germline V gene are SGDLS and YYNGEE. The CDR3 is 14 amino acids. Trimming cost V 3 bases and J 2 bases; bases outside gene matches: 3. Written as DNA, the CDR3 is TGTGCCAGCAGCGCACAGGGGGGACAAGAGACCCAGTACTTC. Amino acid sequence: CASSAQGGQETQYF.

The count of this clone is one. The gene calls are TRBV5-4 and TRBJ1-2; D is uncertain. The CDR3 is 12 residues long. V lost 0 bases and J lost 7, with 7 bases in between. Germline V CDR1 and CDR2: SGHNT, YYREEE (reference sequence). DNA for the CDR3: TGTGCCAGCAGCTTGGATGCGGTTGGCTACACCTTC. It yields the protein CASSLDAVGYTF.

The rearrangement uses TRBV9 and TRBJ1-5, with a tentative D call TRBD1 (5 bases). Trimming cost V 2 bases and J 2 bases, with 14 bases left between them. Per the germline V gene, CDR1 is SGDLS and CDR2 is YYNGEE. CDR3 length equals 16 residues. The CDR3 region has the DNA TGTGCCAGCAGCGTCGGAGGGGACGTCGGCAATCAGCCCCAGCATTTT. Encoded protein: CASSVGGDVGNQPQHF.

The rearrangement uses TRBV5-1 and TRBJ1-6; tentative D call: TRBD1 (6 bases). The germline CDR1 and CDR2 sequences are SGHRS and YFSETQ. This CDR3 is built from 14 residues. The V end was cut by 1 base, the J end by 10 bases, with 12 bases between. The CDR3 DNA follows: TGCGCCAGCAGCTTGCCAGGGGCCGAGTCACCCCTCCACTTT. This encodes CASSLPGAESPLHF. Supplemented by reference TRBV5-1 and TRBJ1-6, the full variable domain reads KAGVTQTPRYLIKTRGQQVTLSCSPISGHRSVSWYQQTPGQGLQFLFEYFSETQRNKGNFPGRFSGRQFSNSRSEMNVSTLELGDSALYLCASSLPGAESPLHFGNGTRLTVT.

The J gene is TRBJ1-2, the V gene TRBV6-5; D may be TRBD1 (6 bases). V lost 4 bases to trimming and J lost 5 bases, with 11 bases between them. The CDR3 runs to 13 residues. The germline CDR1 and CDR2 sequences are MNHEY and SVGAGI. The CDR3 region has the DNA TGTGCCAGCAGTTTGGCAGGGGAATATGGCTACACCTTC. The encoded protein is CASSLAGEYGYTF.

The genes are TRBV11-2 and TRBJ1-2; 8 bases map to TRBD1. This CDR3 comprises 16 residues. J was trimmed by 4 bases and V by 0 bases; bases with no gene match: 7. The germline V gene encodes CDR1 SGHAT and CDR2 FQNNGV. CDR3: CASSLDRGQATYGYTF. The CDR3 DNA sequence: TGTGCCAGCAGCTTAGATCGGGGACAGGCGACCTATGGCTACACCTTC.

The chain recombines TRBV25-1 with TRBJ2-7, with TRBD1 matching 8 bases. J gave up 2 bases and V 3 bases, and 6 bases lay outside the gene matches. Germline loops: CDR1 MGHDK, CDR2 SYGVNS. This CDR3 is 15 amino acids long. CDR3 nucleotides: TGTGCCAGCAGTGATTTAGGACAGGGTCCCTACGAGCAGTACTTC. Amino acid sequence: CASSDLGQGPYEQYF.

The rearrangement links TRBV7-2 to TRBJ1-5, with 9 nucleotides matching TRBD1. Germline lookup yields CDR1 SGHTA and CDR2 FQGNSA. The CDR3 has 15 residues. Trimming at V came to 5 bases and at J to 3 bases, leaving 5 bases not matched to a gene. CDR3 nucleotides: TGTGCCAGCAGCCCGGGACAGGGCGCCAATCAGCCCCAGCATTTT. It is translated as CASSPGQGANQPQHF.

This sequence joins TRBV5-1 and TRBJ1-1; D is ambiguous. The germline V gene has CDR1 SGHRS and CDR2 YFSETQ. CDR3 size: 13 residues. Trimming removed 1 base from V and 3 bases from J, with 7 bases in between. The CDR3 spells CASSLRGYTEAFF. CDR3 sequence (DNA): TGCGCCAGCAGCTTGAGAGGGTACACTGAAGCTTTCTTT.

The genes are TRBV27 and TRBJ1-2; D is possibly TRBD1 (5 bases). The CDR3 runs to 13 residues. Germline V CDR1 and CDR2: MNHEY, SMNVEV (reference sequence). The V and J ends lost 2 bases and 8 bases respectively, with 12 bases between them. Here the CDR3 DNA reads TGTGCCAGCAGTTTACAGGGAATGGGAGGCTACACCTTC. Protein product: CASSLQGMGGYTF.

The V and J genes are TRBV2 and TRBJ1-3, with 9 bases matching TRBD1. The CDR3 spans 17 residues. Germline CDR1 is SNHLY and CDR2 is FYNNEI. J lost 4 bases, V lost 2 bases, and 9 bases had no gene match. The CDR3 nucleotides are TGTGCCAGCAGTGAAAATTGGAAGGACAGGGGCGGAAACACCATATATTTT. Its protein is CASSENWKDRGGNTIYF.

V is TRBV27 and J is TRBJ1-5, with 7 positions matching TRBD1. CDR3 length: 14 residues. Trimming cost V 6 bases and J 7 bases; bases outside gene matches: 9. In germline, CDR1 is MNHEY, CDR2 SMNVEV (reference sequence). The CDR3 region is CASSQTGIGQPQHF. The CDR3 DNA is TGTGCCAGCAGCCAGACAGGGATCGGGCAGCCCCAGCATTTT.

The chain employs TRBV7-9 and TRBJ1-3; D possibly corresponds to TRBD1 (5 bases). Germline CDR1 is SEHNR and CDR2 is FQNEAQ (reference sequence). The CDR3 length is 14 residues. The germline V and J ends were trimmed by 2 bases and 5 bases, with 10 bases remaining between them. The CDR3 DNA is TGTGCCAGCAGCTTAAGGGAGGGACGAAACACCATATATTTT. Protein sequence: CASSLREGRNTIYF. Combining the CDR3 with reference TRBV7-9 and TRBJ1-3 gives the whole variable domain DTGVSQNPRHKITKRGQNVTFRCDPISEHNRLYWYRQTLGQGPEFLTYFQNEAQLEKSRLLSDRFSAERPKGSFSTLEIQRTEQGDSAMYLCASSLREGRNTIYFGEGSWLTVV.

The V call is TRBV7-8, the J call TRBJ2-5; D not certain. The CDR3 loop spans 14 amino acids. CDR1 and CDR2 from the germline V gene are SGHVS and FQNEAQ. V was pared by 1 base and J by 5 bases, with 11 bases between. CDR3 DNA sequence: TGTGCCAGCAGCTTAGTATCACTTTTGGAGACCCAGTACTTC. Translating it yields CASSLVSLLETQYF.